Each of the 7 T cell receptor beta chains below was sequenced from the same sample in a study of blood T cell repertoires in COVID-19 (dated by TCRdb to between 2020 and 2021). Library method: the immunoSEQ multiplex PCR assay. In TCRdb, the immuneACCESS table is reduced to in-frame sequences with V and J assigned. These tables do not hold every clone; where another copy was compared, an unresolved V gene accounts for under half, and the others remain unexplained. This sample gives about 280,000 clones in total; around 86% of them show up just once. 2% to 2.5% of the sample is taken by the ten largest. Sequencing was carried out using peripheral blood. The origin of the receptors is a woman in her twenties or thirties who had recovered from COVID-19.

The chain links TRBV6-5 to TRBJ2-3, with 9 bases fitting TRBD2. The CDR3 runs to 14 residues. Looked up from germline, CDR1 is MNHEY and CDR2 is SVGAGI. V lost 7 bases to trimming and J lost 5 bases; unmatched junction nucleotides: 7. CDR3 in amino acids: CASTGLAGRDTQYF. CDR3 DNA sequence: TGTGCCAGCACGGGGCTAGCGGGACGAGATACGCAGTATTTT.

The V call is TRBV7-3, the J call TRBJ2-1; the match to TRBD2 covers 7 bases. CDR1 SGHTA and CDR2 FQGTGA come from the germline V gene. The CDR3 contains 15 residues. Germline trimming cut 0 bases from V and 3 bases from J; bases unmatched to any gene: 2. The CDR3 sequence: CASSLTRTSYNEQFF. The CDR3 nucleotides read TGTGCCAGCAGCTTAACCCGGACTAGCTACAATGAGCAGTTCTTC.

This chain links TRBV7-3 with TRBJ2-1; D uncertain. The germline CDR1 and CDR2 sequences are SGHTA and FQGTGA. The CDR3 consists of 15 residues. Trimming left V 1 base short and J 0 bases short, with 7 bases between. The CDR3 loop reads CASSLIPSSYNEQFF. CDR3 in DNA: TGTGCCAGCAGCTTAATCCCGAGCTCCTACAATGAGCAGTTCTTC.

J is TRBJ2-1 and V is TRBV4-1; no clear D gene. The V end lost 0 bases, the J end lost 10 bases, and 16 bases lay between the germline ends. Germline V gives CDR1 MGHRA, CDR2 YSYEKL. The CDR3 totals 15 residues. The CDR3 region has the DNA TGCGCCAGCAGCCAAGATCCAGGAAGGATAGTGGAGCAGTTCTTC. Translation: CASSQDPGRIVEQFF.

The chain combines TRBV7-2 with TRBJ2-7; D perhaps matches TRBD1 (5 bases). This CDR3 has 14 amino acids. Germline values: CDR1 SGHTA, CDR2 FQGNSA. V shed 2 bases and J shed 0 bases, with 8 bases lying between them. CDR3 coding DNA: TGTGCCAGCAGCTTAACAACAGGCTCCTACGAGCAGTACTTC. Encoded protein: CASSLTTGSYEQYF.

This clone showed up just a few times. The rearrangement uses TRBV30 and TRBJ2-2; a possible D gene is TRBD2 (5 bases). Trimming shortened V by 0 bases and J by 4 bases, and 24 bases separated the two germline ends. The germline CDR1 and CDR2 sequences are GTSNPN and SVGIG (reference sequence). The CDR3 contains 19 residues. The CDR3: CAWSVPFGRASHVTGELFF. The CDR3 nucleotides are TGTGCCTGGAGTGTACCGTTTGGCCGCGCTAGCCACGTCACCGGGGAGCTGTTTTTT.

V is TRBV5-5 and J is TRBJ1-2, with no clear D. The CDR3 sequence is 16 residues long. The germline V and J ends were trimmed by 0 bases and 3 bases, with 15 bases remaining between them. Germline V gene sequence: CDR1 SGHKS, CDR2 YYEKEE (reference sequence). CDR3 region: CASSLGAGGLDYGYTF. CDR3 nucleotides: TGTGCCAGCAGCTTGGGCGCCGGAGGCCTTGACTATGGCTACACCTTC.